A selection of T cell receptor beta chains follows, all from one sample in a study of blood T cells in healthy people across ages. MiXCR, applied by TCRdb to the 5' RACE reads, yields one record per CDR3 protein. The sample carries under 1,100,000 distinct CDR3 sequences, roughly 24% recorded once. These data are also associated with another study on T cells of mothers and their children.

The sequencing input was blood. The receptor set was obtained from a girl aged 2 to 9 in good health. Each CDR3 is given with its conserved first and last residue. A D gene is named only where the DNA matches it firmly. The size of a clone is reported for some rows only, either as once, few or many, or as a class for expanded clones.

V,D,J,size,CDR3,DNA
TRBV7-8,NA,TRBJ1-1,NA,CASSLARLRRVNTEAFF,TGTGCCAGCAGCTTAGCGCGGCTCCGGAGGGTGAACACTGAAGCTTTCTTT
TRBV7-2,NA,TRBJ1-4,NA,CASSPGLNNEKLFF,TGTGCCAGCAGCCCGGGACTGAATAACGAAAAACTGTTTTTT
TRBV19,NA,TRBJ1-2,few,CASSIGDGYTF,TGTGCCAGTAGTATAGGAGATGGCTACACCTTC
TRBV19,TRBD2,TRBJ2-2,NA,CASSSPGGATGELFF,TGTGCCAGTAGTTCCCCGGGGGGAGCTACCGGGGAGCTGTTTTTT
TRBV19,TRBD1,TRBJ2-7,NA,CASSIPGQGVNEQYF,TGTGCCAGTAGTATCCCGGGACAGGGGGTCAACGAGCAGTACTTC
TRBV12-3/TRBV12-4,NA,TRBJ1-1,NA,CASSLANGEGEAFF,TGTGCCAGCAGTTTAGCGAATGGTGAAGGTGAAGCTTTCTTT
TRBV7-9,NA,TRBJ1-4,NA,CASSSRGANEKLFF,TGTGCCAGCAGCTCCCGGGGAGCTAATGAAAAACTGTTTTTT
TRBV4-1,NA,TRBJ1-4,few,CASSQEPGGEEKLFF,TGCGCCAGCAGCCAAGAGCCGGGGGGGGAGGAAAAACTGTTTTTT
TRBV20-1,NA,TRBJ1-1,few,CSARRGPNTEAFF,TGCAGTGCTAGACGCGGCCCGAACACTGAAGCTTTCTTT
TRBV27,NA,TRBJ2-5,NA,CASSRSRDEVTQYF,TGTGCCAGCAGTCGGTCCAGGGACGAGGTGACCCAGTACTTC
TRBV28,NA,TRBJ2-3,NA,CASMPSDYTDTQYF,TGTGCCAGCATGCCTAGCGACTACACAGATACGCAGTATTTT
TRBV5-1,NA,TRBJ2-2,few,CASSLQTANTGELFF,TGCGCCAGCAGCTTACAGACAGCGAACACCGGGGAGCTGTTTTTT
TRBV6-5,NA,TRBJ1-1,few,CASSYSGGSNTEAFF,TGTGCCAGCAGTTACTCAGGGGGGTCGAACACTGAAGCTTTCTTT
TRBV12-3/TRBV12-4,NA,TRBJ2-5,few,CASSQTENQETQYF,TGTGCCAGCAGTCAGACAGAGAATCAAGAGACCCAGTACTTC
TRBV29-1,NA,TRBJ2-4,few,CSVPQGLLAKNIQYF,TGCAGCGTACCCCAGGGTCTCTTAGCCAAAAACATTCAGTACTTC
TRBV7-6,NA,TRBJ2-5,NA,CASSPVQSRSQETQYF,TGTGCCAGCAGCCCCGTACAGAGCCGCAGCCAAGAGACCCAGTACTTC
TRBV7-8,TRBD1,TRBJ1-2,NA,CASSWRRDRRSYGYTF,TGTGCCAGCAGCTGGCGACGGGACAGGCGATCCTATGGCTACACCTTC
TRBV27,NA,TRBJ2-7,NA,CASSRRRDSYYEQYF,TGTGCCAGCAGCCGCAGACGGGACTCCTACTACGAGCAGTACTTC
TRBV10-3,TRBD2,TRBJ2-3,few,CAIRELAGEGTDTQYF,TGTGCCATCAGAGAATTAGCGGGAGAGGGCACAGATACGCAGTATTTT
TRBV11-2,TRBD2,TRBJ2-1,NA,CASSFASGIGEQFF,TGTGCCAGCAGCTTTGCTAGCGGGATCGGTGAGCAGTTCTTC
TRBV29-1,NA,TRBJ1-1,few,CSAVDPLLEVGTEAFF,TGCAGCGCTGTAGACCCACTCCTGGAAGTCGGCACTGAAGCTTTCTTT
TRBV7-8,TRBD1,TRBJ1-4,NA,CASSLGQGKGEKLFF,TGTGCCAGCAGCTTGGGACAGGGGAAGGGTGAAAAACTGTTTTTT
TRBV6-1,TRBD1,TRBJ2-7,NA,CASSLLDRVWEQYF,TGTGCCAGCAGCCTACTGGACAGGGTCTGGGAGCAGTACTTC
TRBV20-1,NA,TRBJ2-4,NA,CSARGTGIAKNIQYF,TGCAGTGCTAGAGGTACAGGAATAGCCAAAAACATTCAGTACTTC
TRBV29-1,NA,TRBJ1-1,few,CSVVVRGRGTEAFF,TGCAGCGTTGTAGTGAGGGGCCGCGGCACTGAAGCTTTCTTT
TRBV4-3,NA,TRBJ2-3,NA,CASSQDRRGITDTQCF,TGCGCCAGCAGCCAAGATCGAAGGGGTATCACAGATACGCAGTGTTTT
TRBV28,NA,TRBJ1-1,NA,CASSDRGGGTEAFF,TGTGCCAGCTCAGACCGGGGGGGTGGCACTGAAGCTTTCTTT
TRBV9,NA,TRBJ1-1,NA,CASSTNQGKGTEAFF,TGTGCCAGCAGCACAAACCAGGGGAAAGGCACTGAAGCTTTCTTT
TRBV4-2,NA,TRBJ2-2,few,CASSQDAREKLFF,TGTGCCAGCAGCCAAGATGCAAGGGAGAAGCTGTTTTTT
TRBV6-5,NA,TRBJ2-1,few,CASTQNMDIEQFF,TGTGCCAGCACCCAAAATATGGATATTGAGCAGTTCTTC
TRBV4-1,NA,TRBJ2-5,NA,CASSLTGRQTQYF,TGCGCCAGCAGCCTAACAGGTAGACAGACCCAGTACTTC
TRBV6-5,NA,TRBJ2-2,NA,CASRVGHTGELFF,TGTGCCAGCAGGGTGGGGCACACCGGGGAGCTGTTTTTT
TRBV29-1,TRBD1,TRBJ2-5,NA,CSVEESGGRETQYF,TGCAGCGTTGAAGAGTCAGGGGGCAGAGAGACCCAGTACTTC
TRBV3-1,NA,TRBJ1-2,NA,CASSQPGGLSYGYTF,TGTGCCAGCAGCCAACCCGGGGGGTTGAGCTATGGCTACACCTTC
TRBV20-1,TRBD1,TRBJ2-7,NA,CSTSNRGYEQYF,TGCAGTACTAGTAACAGGGGATACGAGCAGTACTTC
TRBV29-1,TRBD1,TRBJ2-1,few,CSVFPDRDNEQFF,TGCAGCGTTTTTCCGGACAGGGACAATGAGCAGTTCTTC
TRBV7-2,NA,TRBJ1-5,few,CASSLYDLSNQPQHF,TGTGCCAGCAGCTTATACGATCTAAGCAATCAGCCCCAGCATTTT
TRBV12-3/TRBV12-4,NA,TRBJ2-1,NA,CASRTDNNEQFF,TGTGCCAGTCGGACAGATAACAATGAGCAGTTCTTC
TRBV21-1,NA,TRBJ1-3,few,CASSKRMSSGNTIYF,TGTGCCAGCAGCAAACGCATGAGCTCTGGAAACACCATATATTTT
TRBV28,TRBD1,TRBJ1-5,NA,CASSFRGQGGTYSNQPQHF,TGTGCCAGCAGTTTTCGGGGACAGGGGGGAACTTATAGCAATCAGCCCCAGCATTTT
TRBV7-6,NA,TRBJ2-5,few,CASRSGRHETQYF,TGTGCCTCCCGGAGTGGGCGGCATGAGACCCAGTACTTC
TRBV5-1,TRBD2,TRBJ2-7,NA,CASSSLGPQAGVGPSEQYF,TGCGCCAGCAGCTCCCTTGGCCCACAAGCGGGAGTTGGTCCCTCCGAGCAGTACTTC
TRBV5-8,TRBD1,TRBJ1-2,NA,CASRFGQGNYGYTF,TGTGCCAGCAGGTTTGGACAGGGGAACTATGGCTACACCTTC
TRBV18,NA,TRBJ1-4,few,CASSPGLGHEKLFF,TGTGCCAGCTCGCCAGGGCTCGGTCATGAAAAACTGTTTTTT
TRBV12-3/TRBV12-4,TRBD2,TRBJ2-7,few,CASSGTFQQYF,TGCGCCAGCAGCGGGACCTTCCAGCAGTACTTC
TRBV7-9,NA,TRBJ2-1,NA,CASSLGGVEDFPEQFF,TGTGCCAGCAGCTTAGGGGGGGTAGAGGATTTCCCCGAGCAGTTCTTC
TRBV9,TRBD2,TRBJ2-1,few,CASSLGPLSLTSGIYNEQFF,TGTGCCAGCAGCCTCGGTCCTCTTAGCCTGACTAGCGGGATTTACAATGAGCAGTTCTTC
TRBV6-5,NA,TRBJ2-7,few,CASSYSGQSLYF,TGTGCCAGCAGTTACTCCGGACAGAGCCTATACTTC
TRBV18,NA,TRBJ2-7,few,CASSPVPNSYEQYF,TGTGCCAGCTCACCCGTCCCCAACTCCTACGAGCAGTACTTC
TRBV7-9,NA,TRBJ2-5,NA,CASSPSGTLFEQYF,TGTGCCAGCAGCCCCTCCGGGACCCTTTTTGAGCAGTACTTC
TRBV7-9,TRBD2,TRBJ2-1,NA,CASSGMGGRDNLEQFF,TGTGCCAGCAGCGGAATGGGCGGGAGGGACAACCTTGAGCAGTTCTTC
TRBV6-1,NA,TRBJ2-2,NA,CASDDTGELFF,TGTGCCAGCGACGACACCGGGGAGCTGTTTTTT
TRBV12-3/TRBV12-4,NA,TRBJ2-3,few,CASSFSPSADTQYF,TGTGCCAGCAGTTTTTCGCCTTCCGCAGATACGCAGTATTTT